The 27 T cell receptor beta chains given below trace back to one sample, sequenced in a study of blood T cell repertoires in COVID-19 (TCRdb year 2020). Library creation used the immunoSEQ multiplex PCR assay. This is the immuneACCESS table as TCRdb keeps it, with only in-frame sequences that have V and J called. A part of the clones is gone; compared with another copy, unresolved V genes explain less than half, and the rest is unexplained. The sample table lists roughly 250,000 clones, 70% to 85% of them with a count of one. The ten largest account for roughly a tenth of the sample. Sequenced material: peripheral blood. The origin of the receptors is a woman aged 80 or older with acute or convalescent COVID-19.

The chain recombines TRBV10-1 with TRBJ2-3; D gene unclear. V lost 0 bases and J lost 0, with 7 bases in between. The V gene's germline CDR1 is WNHNN and CDR2 SYGVQD (reference sequence). The CDR3 extends over 15 amino acids. The CDR3 bases are TGCGCCAGCAGTGAGTCAACGACTAGCACAGATACGCAGTATTTT. It yields the protein CASSESTTSTDTQYF.

The table lists this clone with a count of one. The genes are TRBV30 and TRBJ1-1, with D possibly being TRBD1 (6 bases). The germline gives CDR1 GTSNPN, CDR2 SVGIG (reference sequence). V lost 0 bases and J lost 5, with 19 bases in between. The CDR3 is 16 amino acids. CDR3 nucleotides: TGTGCCTGGAGTGTAGATGGCCCACAGGGTTTGACTGAAGCTTTCTTT. It is translated as CAWSVDGPQGLTEAFF.

To note about this clone: This same CDR3 is encoded by further DNA sequences in the sample. The chain links TRBV5-1 to TRBJ2-7; maybe TRBD2 (6 bases). There are 13 residues in the CDR3. Germline V gives CDR1 SGHRS, CDR2 YFSETQ. Deletions cut 4 bases from V and 2 bases from J, with 10 bases between. CDR3 region: CASSKGLAYEQYF. The CDR3 region has the DNA TGCGCCAGCAGCAAGGGACTGGCCTACGAGCAGTACTTC. Supplemented by reference TRBV5-1 and TRBJ2-7, the full variable domain reads KAGVTQTPRYLIKTRGQQVTLSCSPISGHRSVSWYQQTPGQGLQFLFEYFSETQRNKGNFPGRFSGRQFSNSRSEMNVSTLELGDSALYLCASSKGLAYEQYFGPGTRLTVT.

The rearrangement uses TRBV5-1 and TRBJ2-1, with TRBD2 identical over 10 bases. Germline CDR1 and CDR2: SGHRS and YFSETQ. Trimming at V came to 4 bases and at J to 6 bases, leaving 7 bases not matched to a gene. This CDR3 is built from 15 residues. DNA for the CDR3: TGCGCCAGCAGCAAATTAGCGGGGGGTCCCAATGAGCAGTTCTTC. Residues: CASSKLAGGPNEQFF.

The chain combines TRBV29-1 with TRBJ2-3; TRBD2 matches 10 bases. V gave up 1 base and J gave up 2 bases; unmatched junction bases: 9. This CDR3 region has 17 residues. Germline CDR1 and CDR2: SQVTM and ANQGSEA. CDR3 DNA: TGCAGCGTTGAAGGTGTCCTAGCGGGGGCGATCACAGATACGCAGTATTTT. It encodes CSVEGVLAGAITDTQYF.

This sequence joins TRBV18 and TRBJ1-1; D is uncertain. The CDR3 is made up of 13 amino acids. The ends were cut back, 3 bases at V and 1 base at J, with 6 bases in the middle. Germline CDR1 reads KGHSH; CDR2 reads LQKENI. The CDR3 loop is CASSPTPNTEAFF. In DNA form, the CDR3 reads TGTGCCAGCTCACCGACACCGAACACTGAAGCTTTCTTT. The full variable domain, with the rest looked up from reference TRBV18 and TRBJ1-1, is NAGVMQNPRHLVRRRGQEARLRCSPMKGHSHVYWYRQLPEEGLKFMVYLQKENIIDESGMPKERFSAEFPKEGPSILRIQQVVRGDSAAYFCASSPTPNTEAFFGQGTRLTVV.

J is TRBJ2-1 and V is TRBV7-3; 10 nucleotides align to TRBD2. V lost 3 bases and J lost 7; bases outside the gene matches: 12. The CDR3 runs 17 residues. The germline V gene has CDR1 SGHTA and CDR2 FQGTGA. CDR3 DNA sequence: TGTGCCAGCAGCTTGAGTAGCGGGGGGTTTACGAAGAATGAGCAGTTCTTC. Protein sequence: CASSLSSGGFTKNEQFF.

The chain combines TRBV28 with TRBJ1-5, with D possibly being TRBD1 (5 bases). CDR3 length: 13 amino acids. The germline gives CDR1 MDHEN, CDR2 SYDVKM. V shed 8 bases and J shed 7 bases, with 15 bases lying between them. The CDR3 here is CASSGAGVQPQHF. The CDR3 bases are TGTGCCAGCTCCGGTGCGGGGGTACAGCCCCAGCATTTT.

The chain joins TRBV2 to TRBJ2-1; no clear D gene. The CDR3 is 13 amino acids. The germline gives CDR1 SNHLY, CDR2 FYNNEI. With 7 bases removed from V and 0 bases from J, the gap between germline ends came to 7 bases. DNA for the CDR3: TGTGCCAGCATGGCAGACTCCTACAATGAGCAGTTCTTC. Protein: CASMADSYNEQFF.

The gene calls are TRBV2 and TRBJ1-1, with TRBD1 as a possible D gene (6 bases). The V gene lost 1 base and the J gene lost 4 bases, with 10 bases spanning the gap. The CDR3 length is 14 residues. Germline V CDR1 and CDR2: SNHLY, FYNNEI. The CDR3 coding sequence is TGTGCCAGCAGTGAAGAGGGGGTAAGCACTGAAGCTTTCTTT. It translates to CASSEEGVSTEAFF.

V and J are TRBV6-1 and TRBJ2-7; perhaps TRBD2 as D (6 bases). Germline CDR1 and CDR2: MNHNS and SASEGT. The CDR3 loop spans 15 amino acids. V was shortened by 0 bases and J by 9 bases, with 18 bases between the two germline ends. CDR3 residues: CASSEARGFRIGQYF. The CDR3 bases are TGTGCCAGCAGTGAAGCGCGGGGTTTCCGTATAGGGCAGTACTTC.

J is TRBJ2-3 and V is TRBV2, with a tentative D call TRBD2 (6 bases). The germline gives CDR1 SNHLY, CDR2 FYNNEI. The CDR3 covers 12 residues. Deletions cut 8 bases from V and 6 bases from J, with 12 bases between. CDR3 in amino acids: CASVREADTQYF. The CDR3 region has the DNA TGTGCCAGCGTAAGGGAGGCGGATACGCAGTATTTT.

The chain recombines TRBV5-8 with TRBJ1-1; D may be TRBD1 (5 bases). Trimming removed 0 bases from V and 10 bases from J, with 13 bases in between. This CDR3 has 13 amino acids. Germline V gene sequence: CDR1 SGHTS, CDR2 YDEGEE. This CDR3 is CASSLERTLTAFF. The CDR3 region has the DNA TGTGCCAGCAGCTTGGAACGGACACTTACAGCTTTCTTT.

The chain uses TRBV30 and TRBJ2-1, with 8 positions matching TRBD2. The germline gives CDR1 GTSNPN, CDR2 SVGIG (reference sequence). With V trimmed by 1 base and J by 7 bases, 9 bases remained unmatched. This CDR3 is 15 amino acids long. For the CDR3, the DNA is TGTGCCTGGAGTGGGATCGGGGGGGCCCCGAATGAGCAGTTCTTC. This gives the protein CAWSGIGGAPNEQFF. Full variable domain (remainder filled in from reference TRBV30 and TRBJ2-1): SQTIHQWPATLVQPVGSPLSLECTVEGTSNPNLYWYRQAAGRGLQLLFYSVGIGQISSEVPQNLSASRPQDRQFILSSKKLLLSDSGFYLCAWSGIGGAPNEQFFGPGTRLTVL.

V gene TRBV19 combines with J gene TRBJ1-5; 7 positions agree with TRBD1. This CDR3 region has 14 residues. Per germline, CDR1 LNHDA and CDR2 SQIVND (reference sequence). V was clipped by 5 bases and J by 2 bases; unmatched bases: 3. CDR3 loop: CASSSDRGNQPQHF. For the CDR3, the DNA is TGTGCCAGTAGTTCCGACAGGGGCAATCAGCCCCAGCATTTT.

The gene calls are TRBV5-1 and TRBJ2-7; 7 bases agree with TRBD1. The length of the CDR3 is 14 residues. Germline V gene sequence: CDR1 SGHRS, CDR2 YFSETQ. Losses at the gene ends were 4 bases for V and 7 bases for J; bases not matched to a gene: 11. CDR3 bases: TGCGCCAGCAGCCTACTTACAGGGGTTGGGGAGCAGTACTTC. This translates into CASSLLTGVGEQYF.

The chain has TRBV14 and TRBJ2-5, with D possibly TRBD1 on 6 matching bases. Germline V gives CDR1 SGHDN, CDR2 FVKESK. V gave up 0 bases and J gave up 4 bases, with 9 bases separating them. This CDR3 comprises 14 residues. In DNA form, the CDR3 reads TGTGCCAGCAGCCAAGATCGCAGGGGAGAGACCCAGTACTTC. This gives the protein CASSQDRRGETQYF.

DNA of the CDR3: TGTGCCAGCAGCCCCCCAGCTGTAGGGGTTGATATGAAAGAGACCCAGTACTTC. Encoded protein: CASSPPAVGVDMKETQYF. The chain links TRBV3-1 (or the pseudogene TRBV3-2) to TRBJ2-5, with a weak D call TRBD1 (5 bases). Trimming took 4 bases from V and 3 from J, leaving 24 bases between them. This CDR3 has 18 residues. Germline CDR1 reads LGHDT; CDR2 reads YNNKEL (reference sequence).

This clone has just one count. The rearrangement uses TRBV2 and TRBJ1-2; tentatively, D is TRBD1 (5 bases). There are 15 residues in the CDR3. Per the germline V gene, CDR1 is SNHLY and CDR2 is FYNNEI. The V end lost 5 bases, the J end lost 7 bases, and 20 bases lay between the germline ends. CDR3 nucleotides: TGTGCCAGCAGTCCTAGGACAACCGGCTATGGTGGCTACACCTTC. Encoded protein: CASSPRTTGYGGYTF.

V gene TRBV5-1 combines with J gene TRBJ2-7; 10 positions match TRBD1. V trimming: 0 bases; J trimming: 6 bases; junction bases outside the gene matches: 9. This CDR3 spans 16 amino acids. Germline CDR1 reads SGHRS; CDR2 reads YFSETQ. The CDR3 nucleotides are TGCGCCAGCAGCTTGGTATCAGGGGACAGGGGAGGCGAGCAGTACTTC. This translates into CASSLVSGDRGGEQYF.

The chain employs TRBV2 and TRBJ1-5, with TRBD1 identical over 9 bases. Germline lookup yields CDR1 SNHLY and CDR2 FYNNEI. The CDR3 is 14 amino acids. V was clipped by 5 bases and J by 4 bases; unmatched bases: 3. The CDR3 DNA sequence: TGTGCCAGCAGTCCTGGGACAGGGAATCAGCCCCAGCATTTT. Translating gives CASSPGTGNQPQHF.

V and J are TRBV9 and TRBJ2-5; a possible D gene is TRBD2 (5 bases). CDR3 length: 14 amino acids. CDR1 SGDLS and CDR2 YYNGEE come from the germline V gene. V lost 4 bases and J 9 bases, leaving 19 bases between the germline ends. Here the CDR3 DNA reads TGTGCCAGCAGCCGAGGACCCTGGAAGGAGGCCCAGTACTTC. Protein: CASSRGPWKEAQYF.

V and J are TRBV18 and TRBJ1-2; TRBD1 matches at 7 bases. Germline V gene lookup returns CDR1 KGHSH and CDR2 LQKENI. CDR3 length equals 12 residues. Losses at the gene ends were 5 bases for V and 6 bases for J; bases not matched to a gene: 3. As DNA, the CDR3 is TGTGCCAGCTCAGCCGACAGGGATGGCTACACCTTC. It specifies CASSADRDGYTF.

V is TRBV19 and J is TRBJ1-1; TRBD1 aligns across 7 bases. V lost 1 base and J lost 1; bases outside the gene matches: 6. The length of the CDR3 is 16 residues. Germline values: CDR1 LNHDA, CDR2 SQIVND (reference sequence). The CDR3 DNA is TGTGCCAGTAGTATAGGAAGGACAGGCGCGAACACTGAAGCTTTCTTT. This encodes CASSIGRTGANTEAFF.

This chain uses TRBV5-8 with TRBJ1-2; 8 bases map to TRBD1. Unmatched junction bases numbered 12, after V lost 4 bases and J lost 7 bases. The CDR3 sequence is 15 residues long. Germline loops: CDR1 SGHTS, CDR2 YDEGEE. Here the CDR3 reads CASSRPDRVGFGYTF. CDR3 nucleotides: TGTGCCAGCAGCCGCCCGGACAGGGTTGGCTTTGGCTACACCTTC.

The rearrangement joins TRBV2 to TRBJ1-2, with D perhaps matching TRBD1 (5 bases). CDR1 and CDR2 from the germline V gene are SNHLY and FYNNEI. The CDR3 runs 13 residues. Trimming stripped 4 bases from V and 4 bases from J, with 10 bases between. Written as DNA, the CDR3 is TGTGCCAGCAGTGCCGACAGCCTCTATGGCTACACCTTC. Translated, it gives CASSADSLYGYTF.

The chain links TRBV6-5 to TRBJ2-2, with D perhaps TRBD1 (5 bases). This CDR3 region has 13 residues. Germline lookup yields CDR1 MNHEY and CDR2 SVGAGI. V shed 7 bases and J shed 7 bases, with 13 bases lying between them. The CDR3 sequence is CASNQGGGGELFF. CDR3 DNA sequence: TGTGCCAGCAATCAGGGCGGCGGCGGGGAGCTGTTTTTT.